The T cell receptor beta chain described here comes from a study of T cells in Graves' hyperthyroidism and ophthalmopathy. This clonotype was recorded many times. CDR1 SGHTA and CDR2 FQGNSA come from the germline V gene. The V gene lost 2 bases and the J gene lost 1 base, with 5 bases spanning the gap. CDR3 length: 13 residues. Researchers took RNA transcripts and amplified the TCR beta CDR3 regions from them. An initial round of RT-PCR targeting the TCR CDR3 relied on the HTBI primer set. TCRdb re-called the multiplex PCR reads through MiXCR, storing one row per CDR3 protein. The data show tens of thousands of distinct CDR3 sequences, about 54% seen once. Clinical symptoms, serum thyroxine, TRAb, thyroid ultrasound and orbital computed tomography established diagnosis.

This receptor was identified in a man between 18 and 29 years old with Graves' hyperthyroidism. The chain carries TRBV7-2 and TRBJ1-1; maybe TRBD1 (5 bases). The sequenced sample was peripheral blood or thyroid tissue (not recorded which). CDR3 sequence reads: CASSLQGNTEAFF. The CDR3 nucleotides are TGTGCCAGCAGCTTACAGGGGAACACTGAAGCTTTCTTT. The full variable domain, its missing parts supplied by reference TRBV7-2 and TRBJ1-1, is GAGVSQSPSNKVTEKGKDVELRCDPISGHTALYWYRQSLGQGLEFLIYFQGNSAPDKSGLPSDRFSAERTGGSVSTLTIQRTQQEDSAVYLCASSLQGNTEAFFGQGTRLTVV.